The 13 T cell receptor beta chains listed next were all sequenced from one sample in a study of T cell responses to AZD1222 COVID-19 vaccine. Data came from immunoSEQ multiplex PCR; TCRdb stores just in-frame clones and leaves some out. Counted here are about 170,000 clones, 87% occurring once; the ten biggest clones make up approximately 1%. The sequencing used peripheral blood, collected 28 days after the second AZD1222 dose. All receptors derive from an adult who received the AZD1222 COVID-19 vaccine.

The chain joins TRBV19 to TRBJ1-4; D is perhaps TRBD1 (5 bases). CDR3 size: 17 residues. Germline CDR1 reads LNHDA; CDR2 reads SQIVND (reference sequence). V gave up 5 bases and J gave up 4 bases, with 20 bases separating them. This CDR3 is CASSPKDGRGLNEKLFF. DNA of the CDR3: TGTGCCAGTAGTCCCAAGGATGGAAGGGGCCTTAATGAAAAACTGTTTTTT. The entire variable domain, with the rest obtained from reference TRBV19 and TRBJ1-4, is as follows: DGGITQSPKYLFRKEGQNVTLSCEQNLNHDAMYWYRQDPGQGLRLIYYSQIVNDFQKGDIAEGYSVSREKKESFPLTVTSAQKNPTAFYLCASSPKDGRGLNEKLFFGSGTQLSVL.

This rearrangement joins TRBV4-2 to TRBJ2-1; D possibly corresponds to TRBD2 (6 bases). CDR1 is LGHNA and CDR2 is YNFKEQ in the germline V gene. This CDR3 has 16 amino acids. The V end was cut by 1 base, the J end by 0 bases, with 10 bases between. This chain's CDR3 is CASSQGRGGSYNEQFF. CDR3 in DNA: TGTGCCAGCAGCCAAGGGCGGGGAGGCTCCTACAATGAGCAGTTCTTC.

This rearrangement joins TRBV19 to TRBJ2-7, with a possible D match to TRBD1 (5 bases). Trimming left V 4 bases short and J 7 bases short, with 8 bases between. Germline values: CDR1 LNHDA, CDR2 SQIVND (reference sequence). This CDR3 spans 11 amino acids. CDR3 DNA: TGTGCCAGTAGTAATCACAGGGAGCAGTACTTC. Translating it yields CASSNHREQYF.

CDR3 nucleotide sequence: TGTGCCAGCAGCGAAACGACAGGTCGAAGATATGGCTACACCTTC. It codes for CASSETTGRRYGYTF. The chain uses TRBV2 and TRBJ1-2; TRBD1 is a possible D gene (6 bases). Germline assignment: CDR1 SNHLY and CDR2 FYNNEI. Trimming stripped 6 bases from V and 5 bases from J, with 19 bases between. This CDR3 contains 15 residues.

The chain recombines TRBV2 with TRBJ2-3; TRBD2 aligns across 9 bases. The germline V gene encodes CDR1 SNHLY and CDR2 FYNNEI. V was pared by 3 bases and J by 1 base, with 5 bases of the junction left unmatched. The CDR3 totals 16 residues. The CDR3: CASSERAGGRTDTQYF. As DNA, the CDR3 is TGTGCCAGCAGTGAGAGGGCGGGGGGGCGCACAGATACGCAGTATTTT.

The CDR3 sequence: CASRAGLAGTEEQYF. Here the CDR3 DNA reads TGTGCCAGCAGGGCGGGACTAGCGGGGACGGAGGAGCAGTACTTC. This chain links TRBV6-5 with TRBJ2-7; 13 bases fit TRBD2. V was clipped by 6 bases and J by 7 bases; unmatched bases: 9. This CDR3 spans 15 amino acids. In germline, CDR1 is MNHEY, CDR2 SVGAGI.

The chain couples TRBV6-2 or TRBV6-3 to TRBJ2-5; 12 positions agree with TRBD2. Looked up from germline, CDR1 is MNHEY and CDR2 is SVGEGT. J was trimmed by 0 bases and V by 5 bases; bases with no gene match: 4. The CDR3 has 16 amino acids. The CDR3 spells CASSTRLAGDQETQYF. CDR3 nucleotides: TGTGCCAGCAGTACCAGACTAGCGGGGGACCAAGAGACCCAGTACTTC.

The chain employs TRBV27 and TRBJ2-7; D ambiguous. CDR3 length: 11 residues. Deletions cut 5 bases from V and 6 bases from J, with 8 bases between. Germline values: CDR1 MNHEY, CDR2 SMNVEV (reference sequence). DNA of the CDR3: TGTGCCAGCAGTCCTCCCGCCGAGCAGTACTTC. Translating gives CASSPPAEQYF.

The rearrangement joins TRBV5-1 to TRBJ1-1, with D possibly being TRBD1 (6 bases). The CDR3 is made up of 14 amino acids. Germline V gene sequence: CDR1 SGHRS, CDR2 YFSETQ. V was trimmed by 3 bases and J by 6 bases, leaving 15 bases between them. DNA of the CDR3: TGCGCCAGCAGCTATCGAAATGAGGGGGCTGAAGCTTTCTTT. As protein: CASSYRNEGAEAFF.

The chain employs TRBV15 and TRBJ2-5; possibly TRBD1 for D (5 bases). V shed 0 bases and J shed 3 bases, with 14 bases lying between them. Germline V lookup: CDR1 LNHNV, CDR2 YYDKDF (reference sequence). This CDR3 has 16 amino acids. The CDR3 DNA reads TGTGCCACCAGCAGAGATAGAGGAGACAGCAAAGAGACCCAGTACTTC. This codes for CATSRDRGDSKETQYF.

This rearrangement joins TRBV10-3 to TRBJ2-1; D is possibly TRBD2 (6 bases). The V end was cut by 8 bases, the J end by 5 bases, with 16 bases between. The CDR3 totals 14 residues. Per the germline V gene, CDR1 is ENHRY and CDR2 is SYGVKD. The CDR3 bases are TGTGCCATCGAAGACGGTGGAGGGGACAATGAGCAGTTCTTC. Translated, it gives CAIEDGGGDNEQFF.

V and J are TRBV6-5 and TRBJ1-1; D unresolved. Trimming removed 0 bases from V and 6 bases from J, with 11 bases in between. The length of the CDR3 is 14 residues. The germline V gene encodes CDR1 MNHEY and CDR2 SVGAGI. The CDR3 nucleotides read TGTGCCAGCAGTTACTCGGGATTAGGGTCTGAAGCTTTCTTT. Its translation is CASSYSGLGSEAFF.

The rearrangement links TRBV5-6 to TRBJ1-4; TRBD1 aligns across 7 bases. The CDR3 runs 16 residues. J was trimmed by 4 bases and V by 3 bases; bases with no gene match: 9. In germline, CDR1 is SGHDT, CDR2 YYEEEE. CDR3 in DNA: TGTGCCAGCAGCTCGCCAGGGGGGGGAGATAATGAAAAACTGTTTTTT. As protein: CASSSPGGGDNEKLFF.